The 20 T cell receptor beta chains in this list originate from one sample, sequenced in a study of CD8+CD57+ T cells in acquired aplastic anemia. Researchers used genomic DNA as the template to profile TCR beta VDJ and CDR3. TCRdb used MiXCR to reprocess the reads, holding one entry per CDR3 protein. This table holds 150,000 to 200,000 distinct CDR3 sequences, 60% to 70% found once. Sequencing was done on a sample of sorted CD4+, CD8+, or CD8+CD57+ T cells (not recorded which) from PBMCs. The receptor source for this set is a human donor in good health.

This clonotype has only a few counts. This sequence joins TRBV19 and TRBJ1-1, with TRBD1 identical over 7 bases. This CDR3 contains 16 residues. Unmatched junction bases numbered 7, after V lost 3 bases and J lost 0 bases. Germline CDR1 reads LNHDA; CDR2 reads SQIVND (reference sequence). In DNA, the CDR3 is TGTGCCAGTAGTATTATGCAGGGGGGCATGAACACTGAAGCTTTCTTT. Amino acid sequence: CASSIMQGGMNTEAFF.

The chain couples TRBV7-9 to TRBJ1-6; D unclear. Germline V gene sequence: CDR1 SEHNR, CDR2 FQNEAQ (reference sequence). CDR3 length equals 13 residues. V was cut by 5 bases and J by 10 bases, with 12 bases left in between. Here the CDR3 reads CASSVTFLSPLHF. CDR3 nucleotides: TGTGCCAGCAGCGTGACCTTTCTATCACCCCTCCACTTT.

This chain joins TRBV10-3 and TRBJ2-2, with TRBD2 identical over 8 bases. This CDR3 region has 14 residues. Germline V lookup: CDR1 ENHRY, CDR2 SYGVKD. With V trimmed by 6 bases and J by 4 bases, 4 bases remained unmatched. The CDR3 DNA sequence: TGTGCCATCAGCGGGAGCGGGGGCACCGGGGAGCTGTTTTTT. Amino acids: CAISGSGGTGELFF.

J is TRBJ2-1 and V is TRBV30, with D possibly matching TRBD2 (5 bases). This CDR3 has 15 residues. Between the trimmed V and J ends, which lost 0 bases and 0 bases, there was a span of 9 bases. CDR1 and CDR2 (germline): GTSNPN, SVGIG (reference sequence). The CDR3 spells CAWSVGGSSYNEQFF. In nucleotides, the CDR3 is TGTGCCTGGAGTGTAGGTGGGAGCTCCTACAATGAGCAGTTCTTC.

The V and J genes are TRBV5-1 and TRBJ2-3, with 11 positions matching TRBD2. Germline V gene data show CDR1 as SGHRS and CDR2 as YFSETQ. CDR3 length: 19 amino acids. Unmatched junction bases numbered 12, after V lost 0 bases and J lost 3 bases. CDR3 bases: TGCGCCAGCAGCTTGGTAGCGGGAGGGCCAACGAGCAGGACAGATACGCAGTATTTT. Translation gives CASSLVAGGPTSRTDTQYF. The full variable domain, rest sourced from reference TRBV5-1 and TRBJ2-3, is KAGVTQTPRYLIKTRGQQVTLSCSPISGHRSVSWYQQTPGQGLQFLFEYFSETQRNKGNFPGRFSGRQFSNSRSEMNVSTLELGDSALYLCASSLVAGGPTSRTDTQYFGPGTRLTVL.

The chain has TRBV20-1 and TRBJ2-3; D perhaps matches TRBD2 (6 bases). The CDR3 consists of 13 residues. Per germline, CDR1 DFQATT and CDR2 SNEGSKA (reference sequence). The ends were cut back, 0 bases at V and 7 bases at J, with 11 bases in the middle. CDR3 DNA: TGCAGTGCTAGAGATCGTGGCGGGAATACGCAGTATTTT. Residues: CSARDRGGNTQYF.

With regard to this clonotype: The junction departs from the called germline gene at one end, perhaps through a read error. The chain uses TRBV7-9 and TRBJ1-1, with D perhaps matching TRBD1 (6 bases). The V gene's germline CDR1 is SEHNR and CDR2 FQNEAQ (reference sequence). The CDR3 has 15 amino acids. The CDR3 reads CASSLRDPGATEAFF. CDR3 nucleotides: TGCGCCAGCAGCCTGAGGGATCCAGGGGCCACTGAAGCTTTCTTT.

V gene TRBV4-1 combines with J gene TRBJ2-7, with 9 nucleotides matching TRBD1. Per germline, CDR1 MGHRA and CDR2 YSYEKL. V shed 0 bases and J 7 bases; nucleotides not matched to a gene: 7. The CDR3 sequence is 15 residues long. The CDR3 bases are TGCGCCAGCAGCCAAGATGGGGACAGGGCCGAAGAGCAGTACTTC. As protein: CASSQDGDRAEEQYF.

V usage is TRBV27 and J usage is TRBJ2-7, with a weak D call TRBD1 (5 bases). The CDR3 length is 14 residues. The V gene's germline CDR1 is MNHEY and CDR2 SMNVEV (reference sequence). Trimming pared 3 bases from V and 6 bases from J, leaving 15 bases between. This CDR3 is CASSFQGASSEQYF. The DNA for the CDR3 is TGTGCCAGCAGTTTTCAGGGCGCCTCGTCCGAGCAGTACTTC.

This clonotype was recorded a few times. J is TRBJ1-2 and V is TRBV7-9; 7 bases are shared with TRBD1. Germline V gives CDR1 SEHNR, CDR2 FQNEAQ (reference sequence). J was trimmed by 3 bases and V by 3 bases; bases with no gene match: 1. The CDR3 is 13 residues long. The CDR3 region is CASSFTGDYGYTF. The CDR3, as DNA: TGTGCCAGCAGCTTCACAGGGGACTATGGCTACACCTTC.

V and J are TRBV20-1 and TRBJ2-6, with a tentative D call TRBD1 (6 bases). The germline gives CDR1 DFQATT, CDR2 SNEGSKA (reference sequence). This CDR3 has 14 amino acids. The V gene lost 6 bases and the J gene lost 11 bases, with 20 bases spanning the gap. CDR3 region: CSATDLRGTYVLTF. Here the CDR3 DNA reads TGCAGTGCCACAGACCTCAGGGGAACCTACGTCCTGACTTTC.

The genes are TRBV29-1 and TRBJ2-3; D ambiguous. Germline V gene data show CDR1 as SQVTM and CDR2 as ANQGSEA. The germline V and J ends were trimmed by 4 bases and 4 bases, with 6 bases remaining between them. CDR3 size: 11 residues. CDR3 protein: CSVGESDTQYF. CDR3 nucleotide sequence: TGCAGCGTTGGTGAGTCAGATACGCAGTATTTT.

In this sample, this clonotype turned up many times. V is TRBV25-1 and J is TRBJ1-1; weak D call: TRBD1 (5 bases). Germline loops: CDR1 MGHDK, CDR2 SYGVNS. V was pared by 6 bases and J by 1 base, with 9 bases between. This CDR3 is 13 amino acids long. CDR3 region: CASSVGQNTEAFF. The CDR3 DNA is TGTGCCAGCAGCGTAGGACAGAACACTGAAGCTTTCTTT.

The sample holds many counts of this clonotype. This chain connects TRBV5-1 to TRBJ2-7; possible D gene TRBD2, 6 bases. V was pared by 1 base and J by 4 bases, with 9 bases between. The CDR3 is 13 amino acids. Germline assignment: CDR1 SGHRS and CDR2 YFSETQ. DNA for the CDR3: TGCGCCAGCAGCTTGCGGGAGAGATACGAGCAGTACTTC. Translating it yields CASSLRERYEQYF. Variable domain in full (rest from reference TRBV5-1 and TRBJ2-7): KAGVTQTPRYLIKTRGQQVTLSCSPISGHRSVSWYQQTPGQGLQFLFEYFSETQRNKGNFPGRFSGRQFSNSRSEMNVSTLELGDSALYLCASSLRERYEQYFGPGTRLTVT.

The V gene is TRBV10-3, the J gene TRBJ1-1; perhaps TRBD1 as D (6 bases). Germline V gene data show CDR1 as ENHRY and CDR2 as SYGVKD. V was clipped by 8 bases and J by 3 bases, with 22 bases between them. CDR3 size: 16 residues. In DNA form, the CDR3 reads TGTGCCATCTCCGAGGGGGTTAGGGGGAGGTACACTGAAGCTTTCTTT. This encodes CAISEGVRGRYTEAFF.

The chain uses TRBV14 and TRBJ1-2; D remains ambiguous. Trimming removed 2 bases from V and 4 bases from J, with 8 bases in between. The germline CDR1 and CDR2 sequences are SGHDN and FVKESK. The CDR3 covers 13 residues. For the CDR3, the DNA is TGTGCCAGCAGCCAAAGCACTGGCTATGGCTACACCTTC. This gives the protein CASSQSTGYGYTF.

This chain links TRBV5-1 with TRBJ1-3; D is unresolved. The CDR3 length is 13 residues. Trimming took 5 bases from V and 0 from J, leaving 6 bases between them. Germline V gene sequence: CDR1 SGHRS, CDR2 YFSETQ. CDR3 in amino acids: CASRQYSGNTIYF. CDR3 nucleotide sequence: TGCGCCAGCAGACAGTACTCTGGAAACACCATATATTTT.

The rearrangement joins TRBV7-3 to TRBJ2-3; D unresolved. Per germline, CDR1 SGHTA and CDR2 FQGTGA. The ends were cut back, 5 bases at V and 0 bases at J, with 6 bases in the middle. This CDR3 is 13 amino acids long. In DNA, the CDR3 is TGTGCCAGCAGCCGCCTGAGCACAGATACGCAGTATTTT. Protein sequence: CASSRLSTDTQYF.

This rearrangement joins TRBV6-5 to TRBJ2-7; D unclear. The V gene's germline CDR1 is MNHEY and CDR2 SVGAGI. Trimming left V 8 bases short and J 0 bases short, with 11 bases between. The length of the CDR3 is 13 residues. The CDR3 reads CASLRLGSYEQYF. CDR3 bases: TGTGCCAGCCTTAGGTTAGGCTCCTACGAGCAGTACTTC.

The chain carries TRBV15 and TRBJ2-7, with D possibly being TRBD1 or TRBD2 (5 bases each). The CDR3 is 13 amino acids. Deletions cut 4 bases from V and 5 bases from J, with 12 bases between. The germline V gene encodes CDR1 LNHNV and CDR2 YYDKDF (reference sequence). CDR3 nucleotides: TGTGCCACCAGCACGGCTGGGGGACACGAGCAGTACTTC. Protein: CATSTAGGHEQYF.